The 18 T cell receptor beta chains below were found in one sample sequenced in a study of PD-L1 blockade in urothelial cancer. Using immunoSEQ multiplex PCR, the repertoire was profiled, and TCRdb retains in-frame clones only, with some absent. The sample records 85,000 to 90,000 clones, 70% to 90% being singletons. Noted time point: pretreatment peripheral blood. Material: PBMCs, obtained around atezolizumab (anti-PD-L1) treatment. These receptors came from a woman of 80 years or more with urothelial cancer.

J is TRBJ2-7 and V is TRBV28, with TRBD1 matching 7 bases. CDR1 is MDHEN, CDR2 SYDVKM, per germline. This CDR3 contains 14 residues. Losses at the gene ends were 5 bases for V and 7 bases for J; bases not matched to a gene: 11. CDR3: CASSPHLQGWEQYF. CDR3 sequence (DNA): TGTGCCAGCAGTCCCCATCTACAGGGGTGGGAGCAGTACTTC.

The gene calls are TRBV28 and TRBJ1-1; 10 positions agree with TRBD1. Germline-derived CDR1 and CDR2 are MDHEN and SYDVKM. Trimming took 3 bases from V and 3 from J; bases not matched to a gene: 4. This CDR3 comprises 15 residues. The CDR3 coding sequence is TGTGCCAGCAGTTTGACAGGGGGCGGGTACACTGAAGCTTTCTTT. Amino acids: CASSLTGGGYTEAFF.

The chain carries TRBV18 and TRBJ2-1; no definite D call. Germline CDR1 reads KGHSH; CDR2 reads LQKENI. The CDR3 runs to 13 residues. V shed 3 bases and J shed 8 bases, with 11 bases lying between them. The DNA of the CDR3 is TGTGCCAGCTCACCGAAGAGTTCGGATGAGCAGTTCTTC. Protein: CASSPKSSDEQFF.

The rearrangement uses TRBV5-1 and TRBJ2-2, with 14 nucleotides matching TRBD2. After removal of 5 bases from V and 4 bases from J, the junction contained 7 bases not matched to a gene. The CDR3 length is 17 residues. From germline, CDR1 is SGHRS and CDR2 YFSETQ. Written as DNA, the CDR3 is TGCGCCAGCAGACCGGGACTAGCGGGAGTGAGCACCGGGGAGCTGTTTTTT. Amino acids: CASRPGLAGVSTGELFF.

The rearrangement joins TRBV30 to TRBJ1-2; the D is unclear. V was pared by 4 bases and J by 1 base, with 10 bases between. The CDR3 spans 13 residues. Germline loops: CDR1 GTSNPN, CDR2 SVGIG (reference sequence). The CDR3 DNA follows: TGTGCCTGGACTAACGGGAATAACTATGGCTACACCTTC. Translation gives CAWTNGNNYGYTF.

The chain joins TRBV19 to TRBJ1-4, with a possible D match to TRBD1 (6 bases). CDR1 and CDR2 from the germline V gene are LNHDA and SQIVND (reference sequence). The CDR3 sequence is 14 residues long. V was cut by 9 bases and J by 4 bases, with 15 bases left in between. In DNA, the CDR3 is TGTGCCAGCACCTCGGACAGAATTAATGAAAAACTGTTTTTT. Amino acid sequence: CASTSDRINEKLFF.

The chain carries TRBV7-9 and TRBJ1-2; 8 nucleotides line up with TRBD1. V shed 3 bases and J 3 bases; nucleotides not matched to a gene: 9. The CDR3 sequence is 16 residues long. Germline V gene data show CDR1 as SEHNR and CDR2 as FQNEAQ (reference sequence). In nucleotides, the CDR3 is TGTGCCAGCAGCTTCGATTTCCAGGGGGCTGACTATGGCTACACCTTC. Translating it yields CASSFDFQGADYGYTF.

This clone appeared a single time. This chain uses TRBV11-2 with TRBJ2-7, with 8 positions matching TRBD1. This CDR3 contains 14 residues. The J segment lost 0 bases and the V segment lost 7 bases, leaving 5 bases of the junction unmatched. CDR1 is SGHAT, CDR2 FQNNGV, per germline. CDR3 coding DNA: TGTGCCAGCACCCGGACAGGGTTCTCCTACGAGCAGTACTTC. This encodes CASTRTGFSYEQYF.

This chain connects TRBV19 to TRBJ1-2; 10 bases fit TRBD1. Per germline, CDR1 LNHDA and CDR2 SQIVND (reference sequence). V lost 6 bases, J lost 3 bases, and 4 bases stayed unmatched. The CDR3 extends over 14 amino acids. CDR3 amino acids: CASSRTGGDYGYTF. Written as DNA, the CDR3 is TGTGCCAGTAGCAGGACAGGGGGTGACTATGGCTACACCTTC.

The CDR3: CASSQPTATNTGELFF. Written as DNA, the CDR3 is TGTGCCAGCAGCCAACCTACAGCTACGAACACCGGGGAGCTGTTTTTT. The chain employs TRBV16 and TRBJ2-2; no clear D gene. Between the trimmed V and J ends, which lost 2 bases and 0 bases, there was a span of 10 bases. The germline V gene has CDR1 KGHSY and CDR2 FQNENV. The CDR3 length is 16 residues.

The chain recombines TRBV4-1 with TRBJ1-5; 7 bases line up with TRBD1. The CDR3 runs 15 residues. V lost 0 bases to trimming and J lost 4 bases; unmatched junction nucleotides: 3. Looked up from germline, CDR1 is MGHRA and CDR2 is YSYEKL. The CDR3 DNA follows: TGCGCCAGCAGCCAAGATCTACAGGGGAATCAGCCCCAGCATTTT. It codes for CASSQDLQGNQPQHF.

This clone has more than one count but fewer than ten. The J gene is TRBJ1-4, the V gene TRBV27, with D possibly matching TRBD1 (5 bases). The CDR3 sequence is 11 residues long. From germline, CDR1 is MNHEY and CDR2 SMNVEV (reference sequence). Trimming shortened V by 6 bases and J by 8 bases, and 7 bases separated the two germline ends. The CDR3 region is CASRRGEKLFF. For the CDR3, the DNA is TGTGCCAGCAGAAGGGGAGAAAAACTGTTTTTT.

The chain links TRBV11-2 to TRBJ1-2, with D possibly being TRBD1 (5 bases). The CDR3 extends over 14 amino acids. Trimming pared 3 bases from V and 2 bases from J, leaving 10 bases between. From germline, CDR1 is SGHAT and CDR2 FQNNGV. The CDR3, as DNA: TGTGCCAGCAGCTTCGCCAGGGTCAACTATGGCTACACCTTC. It codes for CASSFARVNYGYTF.

The gene calls are TRBV7-3 and TRBJ1-1, with D maybe TRBD1 (6 bases). The CDR3 contains 14 residues. Trimming removed 5 bases at V and 5 bases at J, with 15 bases between. Germline V gene data show CDR1 as SGHTA and CDR2 as FQGTGA. CDR3 nucleotide sequence: TGTGCCAGCAGCGCCGGGAGGGGGGCGACTGAAGCTTTCTTT. Protein product: CASSAGRGATEAFF.

This chain uses TRBV11-2 with TRBJ2-7; 7 positions agree with TRBD2. CDR3 length equals 16 residues. The V segment lost 6 bases and the J segment 5 bases; nucleotides outside the gene matches: 16. Germline V CDR1 and CDR2: SGHAT, FQNNGV. The CDR3 sequence is CASRPVKRDPSNEQYF. DNA for the CDR3: TGTGCCAGCAGACCGGTGAAGCGGGACCCCTCGAACGAGCAGTACTTC.

The rearrangement joins TRBV27 to TRBJ1-1, with D possibly being TRBD1 (6 bases). Trimming left V 6 bases short and J 1 base short, with 12 bases between. CDR1 and CDR2 (germline): MNHEY, SMNVEV (reference sequence). The CDR3 is made up of 14 amino acids. Here the CDR3 DNA reads TGTGCCAGCAGCCACCGGACAGAGAACACTGAAGCTTTCTTT. Encoded protein: CASSHRTENTEAFF.

The genes are TRBV10-2 and TRBJ1-5, with D perhaps matching TRBD1 (5 bases). The ends were cut back, 3 bases at V and 6 bases at J, with 9 bases in the middle. The CDR3 has 13 amino acids. CDR1 is WSHSY and CDR2 is SAAADI in the germline V gene. The CDR3 reads CASSDRGSQPQHF. The CDR3 bases are TGCGCCAGCAGTGATAGGGGTAGTCAGCCCCAGCATTTT.

The rearrangement joins TRBV30 to TRBJ1-2; D ambiguous. In germline, CDR1 is GTSNPN, CDR2 SVGIG (reference sequence). Deletions cut 0 bases from V and 6 bases from J, with 23 bases between. The CDR3 runs 17 residues. DNA of the CDR3: TGTGCCTGGAGTGTACTATCGGCCACTTCGAATGGTCATGGCTACACCTTC. Translation: CAWSVLSATSNGHGYTF. Combining the CDR3 with reference TRBV30 and TRBJ1-2 gives the whole variable domain SQTIHQWPATLVQPVGSPLSLECTVEGTSNPNLYWYRQAAGRGLQLLFYSVGIGQISSEVPQNLSASRPQDRQFILSSKKLLLSDSGFYLCAWSVLSATSNGHGYTFGSGTRLTVV.